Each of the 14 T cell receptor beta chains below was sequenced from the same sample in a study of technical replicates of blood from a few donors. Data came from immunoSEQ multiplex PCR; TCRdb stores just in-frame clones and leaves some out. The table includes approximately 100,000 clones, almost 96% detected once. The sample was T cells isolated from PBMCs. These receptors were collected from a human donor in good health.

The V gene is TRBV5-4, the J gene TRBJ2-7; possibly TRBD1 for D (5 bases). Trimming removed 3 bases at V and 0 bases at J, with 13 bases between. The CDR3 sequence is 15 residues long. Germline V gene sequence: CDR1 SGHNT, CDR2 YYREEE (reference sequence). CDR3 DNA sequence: TGTGCCAGCAGCTGGGTGGCAGGGAACTCCTACGAGCAGTACTTC. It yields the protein CASSWVAGNSYEQYF.

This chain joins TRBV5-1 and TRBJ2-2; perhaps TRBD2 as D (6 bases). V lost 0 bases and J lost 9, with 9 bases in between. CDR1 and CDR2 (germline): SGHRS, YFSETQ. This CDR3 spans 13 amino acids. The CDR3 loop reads CASSLEGGRELFF. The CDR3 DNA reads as TGCGCCAGCAGCTTGGAGGGAGGAAGGGAGCTGTTTTTT.

The CDR3 nucleotides are TGTGCCAGCAGCACGGACGGAGGGAATTCACCCCTCCACTTT. Translating it yields CASSTDGGNSPLHF. The chain combines TRBV5-4 with TRBJ1-6; unclear D gene. Germline assignment: CDR1 SGHNT and CDR2 YYREEE (reference sequence). CDR3 size: 14 residues. The ends were cut back, 4 bases at V and 7 bases at J, with 12 bases in the middle.

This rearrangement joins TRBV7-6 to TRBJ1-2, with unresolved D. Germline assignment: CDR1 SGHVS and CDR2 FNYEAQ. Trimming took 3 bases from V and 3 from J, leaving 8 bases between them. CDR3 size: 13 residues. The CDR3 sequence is CASSLHRDYGYTF. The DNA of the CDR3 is TGTGCCAGCAGCTTGCACAGAGACTATGGCTACACCTTC.

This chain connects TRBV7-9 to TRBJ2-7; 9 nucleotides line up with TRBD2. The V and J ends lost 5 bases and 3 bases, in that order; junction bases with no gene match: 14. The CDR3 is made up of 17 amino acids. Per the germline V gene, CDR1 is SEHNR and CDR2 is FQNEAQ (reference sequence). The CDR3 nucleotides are TGTGCCAGCAGCCCCAGGGGAGAGCGGGGGGTTTTCTACGAGCAGTACTTC. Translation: CASSPRGERGVFYEQYF.

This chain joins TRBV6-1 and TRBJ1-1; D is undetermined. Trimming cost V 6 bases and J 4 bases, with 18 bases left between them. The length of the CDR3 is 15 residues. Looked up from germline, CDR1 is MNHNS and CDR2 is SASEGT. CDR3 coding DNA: TGTGCCAGCAGGGAGGATGCCAAACGTATCACTGAAGCTTTCTTT. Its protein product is CASREDAKRITEAFF.

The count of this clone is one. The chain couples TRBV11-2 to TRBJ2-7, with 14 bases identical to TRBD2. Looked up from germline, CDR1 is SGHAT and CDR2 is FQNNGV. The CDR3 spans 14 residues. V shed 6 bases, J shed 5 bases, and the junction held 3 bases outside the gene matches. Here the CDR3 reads CASRGLAGDHEQYF. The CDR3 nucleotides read TGTGCCAGCAGGGGACTAGCGGGAGACCACGAGCAGTACTTC.

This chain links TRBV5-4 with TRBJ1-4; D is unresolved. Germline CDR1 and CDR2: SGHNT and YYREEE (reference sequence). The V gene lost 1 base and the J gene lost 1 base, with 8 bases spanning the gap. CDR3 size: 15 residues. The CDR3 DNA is TGTGCCAGCAGCTTGCATTCGGGAACTAATGAAAAACTGTTTTTT. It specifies CASSLHSGTNEKLFF. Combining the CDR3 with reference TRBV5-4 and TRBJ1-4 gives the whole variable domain ETGVTQSPTHLIKTRGQQVTLRCSSQSGHNTVSWYQQALGQGPQFIFQYYREEENGRGNFPPRFSGLQFPNYSSELNVNALELDDSALYLCASSLHSGTNEKLFFGSGTQLSVL.

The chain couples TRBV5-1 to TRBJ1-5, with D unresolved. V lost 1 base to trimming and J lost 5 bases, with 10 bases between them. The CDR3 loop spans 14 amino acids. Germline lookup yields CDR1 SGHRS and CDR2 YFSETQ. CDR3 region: CASSLKTGDQPQHF. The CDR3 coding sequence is TGCGCCAGCAGCTTGAAAACCGGGGATCAGCCCCAGCATTTT.

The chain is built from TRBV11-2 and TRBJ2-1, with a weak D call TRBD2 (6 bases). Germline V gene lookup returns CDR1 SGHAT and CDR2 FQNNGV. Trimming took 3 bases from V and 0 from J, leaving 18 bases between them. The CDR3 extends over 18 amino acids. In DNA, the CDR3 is TGTGCCAGCAGCTTCCCGGGACTCTGTACGAGCTCCTACAATGAGCAGTTCTTC. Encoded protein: CASSFPGLCTSSYNEQFF.

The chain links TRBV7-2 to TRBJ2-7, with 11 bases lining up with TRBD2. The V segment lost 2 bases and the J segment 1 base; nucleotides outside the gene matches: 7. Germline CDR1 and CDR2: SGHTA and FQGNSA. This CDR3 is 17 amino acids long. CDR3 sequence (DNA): TGTGCCAGCAGCTTATCCTCACTAGCGGGAGTATCCTACGAGCAGTACTTC. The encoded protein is CASSLSSLAGVSYEQYF. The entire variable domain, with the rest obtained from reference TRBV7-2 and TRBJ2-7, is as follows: GAGVSQSPSNKVTEKGKDVELRCDPISGHTALYWYRQSLGQGLEFLIYFQGNSAPDKSGLPSDRFSAERTGGSVSTLTIQRTQQEDSAVYLCASSLSSLAGVSYEQYFGPGTRLTVT.

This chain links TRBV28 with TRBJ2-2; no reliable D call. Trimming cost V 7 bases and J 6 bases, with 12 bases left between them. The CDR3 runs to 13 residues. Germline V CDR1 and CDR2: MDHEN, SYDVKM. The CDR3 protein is CASTEYLAGELFF. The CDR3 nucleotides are TGTGCCAGCACGGAGTACCTCGCCGGGGAGCTGTTTTTT.

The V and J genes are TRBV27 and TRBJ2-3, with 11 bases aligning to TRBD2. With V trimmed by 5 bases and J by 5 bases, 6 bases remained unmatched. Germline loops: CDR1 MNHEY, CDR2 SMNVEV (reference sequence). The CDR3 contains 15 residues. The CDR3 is CASSPWTSGQDTQYF. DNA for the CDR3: TGTGCCAGCAGTCCCTGGACTAGCGGGCAAGATACGCAGTATTTT.

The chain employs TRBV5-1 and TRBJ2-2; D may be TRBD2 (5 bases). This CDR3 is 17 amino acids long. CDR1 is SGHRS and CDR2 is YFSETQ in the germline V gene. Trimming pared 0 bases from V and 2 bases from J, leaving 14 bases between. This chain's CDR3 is CASSLAIGSLNTGELFF. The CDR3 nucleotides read TGCGCCAGCAGCTTGGCTATTGGGAGCCTTAACACCGGGGAGCTGTTTTTT.